What follows is one T cell receptor (beta chain) and its context. No antigen is known for it. The data originate from a study of T cell responses to AZD1222 COVID-19 vaccine. Germline lookup yields CDR1 SGHRS and CDR2 YFSETQ. The CDR3 covers 16 residues. V shed 4 bases, J shed 4 bases, and the junction held 8 bases outside the gene matches. General study results and limits: Only a handful of AZD1222 recipients were seropositive at baseline. Receipt of two AZD1222 doses was followed by a rise in Spike-specific TCR breadth and depth.

Profiling relied on immunoSEQ multiplex PCR, and the TCRdb table lists in-frame clones only, not all of them. The sample holds 65,000 to 95,000 clones, more than 75% seen once. Sequencing used peripheral blood, obtained on day 0 of AZD1222 vaccination. V usage is TRBV5-1 and J usage is TRBJ2-6; 7 bases are a match to TRBD1. The source is an adult in good health. This chain's CDR3 is CASSPRTGRGANVLTF. Here the CDR3 DNA reads TGCGCCAGCAGCCCGAGGACAGGTCGCGGGGCCAACGTCCTGACTTTC. Combining the CDR3 with reference TRBV5-1 and TRBJ2-6 gives the whole variable domain KAGVTQTPRYLIKTRGQQVTLSCSPISGHRSVSWYQQTPGQGLQFLFEYFSETQRNKGNFPGRFSGRQFSNSRSEMNVSTLELGDSALYLCASSPRTGRGANVLTFGAGSRLTVL.